This T cell receptor beta chain comes out of a study of CD8+CD57+ T cells in acquired aplastic anemia. V shed 8 bases and J shed 4 bases, with 14 bases lying between them. Germline-derived CDR1 and CDR2 are SGHTA and FQGNSA. The CDR3 contains 13 residues. Template material for TCR beta VDJ and CDR3 profiling consisted of genomic DNA. From the reads, TCRdb called clonotypes with MiXCR, one entry per CDR3 protein. The sample consists of roughly 160,000 distinct CDR3 sequences, 71% of them appearing once. All patients picked for sequencing had shown, by flow cytometry, an expansion of CD8+CD57+ cells. Blood came from patients not yet given any therapy.

The TCR comes from a human donor with aplastic anemia. The V gene is TRBV7-2, the J gene TRBJ1-1; perhaps TRBD1 as D (5 bases). The sample was sorted CD4+, CD8+, or CD8+CD57+ T cells (not recorded which) from PBMCs. The CDR3 DNA sequence: TGTGCCAGCCTCCAAGCAAGGGGCACTGAAGCTTTCTTT. Its protein is CASLQARGTEAFF.